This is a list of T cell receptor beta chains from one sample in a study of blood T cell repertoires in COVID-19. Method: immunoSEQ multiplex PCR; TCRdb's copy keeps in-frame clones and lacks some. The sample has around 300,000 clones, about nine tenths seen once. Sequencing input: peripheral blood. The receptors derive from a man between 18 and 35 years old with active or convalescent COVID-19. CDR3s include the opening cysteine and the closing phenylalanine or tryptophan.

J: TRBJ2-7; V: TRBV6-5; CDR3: CASSPLRTSSYEQYF
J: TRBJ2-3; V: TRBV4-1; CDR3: CASSPASGTGVTDTQYF
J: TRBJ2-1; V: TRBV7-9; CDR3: CASSLGLGEQFF
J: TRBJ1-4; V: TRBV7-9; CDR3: CASSLVAGGEKLFF
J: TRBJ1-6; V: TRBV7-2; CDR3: CASSLVTGWSPLHF
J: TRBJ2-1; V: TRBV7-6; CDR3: CASSLVGGGTHNEQFF
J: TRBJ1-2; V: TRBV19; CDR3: CASSIAGAGGYTF
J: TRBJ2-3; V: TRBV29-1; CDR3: CSVKTILRQGARTDTQYF
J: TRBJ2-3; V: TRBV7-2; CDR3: CASSAASGGRTDTQYF
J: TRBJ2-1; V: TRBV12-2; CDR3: CAHSHPNGTSGSLFYNEQFF
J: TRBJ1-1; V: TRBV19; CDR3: CASSPGTGGSEAFF
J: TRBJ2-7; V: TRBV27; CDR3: CASSFGDSTYEQYF
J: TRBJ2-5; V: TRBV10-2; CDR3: CASTEGAGRETQYF
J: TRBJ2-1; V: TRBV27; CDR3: CASRAGASGVNEQFF
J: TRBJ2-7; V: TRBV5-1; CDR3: CASSLPSGRGQYF
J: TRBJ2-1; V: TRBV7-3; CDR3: CASSSIGTSGRGSYNEQFF
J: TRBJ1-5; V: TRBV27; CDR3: CASSGGGGNQPQHF
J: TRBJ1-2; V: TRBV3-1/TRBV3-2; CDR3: CASSQRGTPTEGYTF
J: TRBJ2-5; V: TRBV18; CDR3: CASSRDLGGQETQYF
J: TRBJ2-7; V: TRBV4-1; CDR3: CASSPGQGSEQYF
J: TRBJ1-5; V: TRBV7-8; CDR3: CASSLERGGQPQHF
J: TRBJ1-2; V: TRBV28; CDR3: CASSSTGAYEGYTF
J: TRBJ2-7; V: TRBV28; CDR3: CASSLENPPGEQYF
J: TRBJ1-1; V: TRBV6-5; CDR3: CASSYSTGVNTEAFF
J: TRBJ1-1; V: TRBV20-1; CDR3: CSASATTGVAFF
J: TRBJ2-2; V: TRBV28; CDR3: CASSSGLPNTGELFF
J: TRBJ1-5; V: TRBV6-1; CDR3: CASSDRSESRYNQPQHF
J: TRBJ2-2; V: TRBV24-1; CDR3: CATSDLRIDSLPGELFF